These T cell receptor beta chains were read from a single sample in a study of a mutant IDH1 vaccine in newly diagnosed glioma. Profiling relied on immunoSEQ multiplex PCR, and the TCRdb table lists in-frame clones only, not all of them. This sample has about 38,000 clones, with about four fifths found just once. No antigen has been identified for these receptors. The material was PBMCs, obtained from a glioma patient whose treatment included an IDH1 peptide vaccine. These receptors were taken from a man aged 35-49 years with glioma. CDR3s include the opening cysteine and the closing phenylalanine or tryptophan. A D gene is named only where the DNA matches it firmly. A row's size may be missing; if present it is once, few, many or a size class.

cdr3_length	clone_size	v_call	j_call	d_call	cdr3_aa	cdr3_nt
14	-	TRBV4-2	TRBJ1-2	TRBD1	CASSHPDRDYGYTF	TGTGCCAGCAGCCATCCCGACAGGGACTATGGCTACACCTTC
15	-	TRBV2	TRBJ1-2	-	CASSEFRAGNYGYTF	TGTGCCAGCAGTGAATTTAGGGCCGGGAACTATGGCTACACCTTC
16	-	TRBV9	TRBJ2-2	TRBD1	CASSGRTGVFTGELFF	TGTGCCAGCAGCGGTCGGACAGGGGTGTTTACCGGGGAGCTGTTTTTT
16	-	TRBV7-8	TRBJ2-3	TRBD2	CASSPSGGASGDTQYF	TGTGCCAGCAGCCCTAGCGGGGGGGCCTCGGGAGATACGCAGTATTTT
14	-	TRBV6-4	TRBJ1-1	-	CASSPSGLNTEAFF	TGTGCCAGCAGCCCCTCGGGGTTGAACACTGAAGCTTTCTTT
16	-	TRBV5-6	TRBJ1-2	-	CASSLEMAFPLGGYTF	TGTGCCAGCAGCTTGGAGATGGCCTTCCCTCTGGGCGGCTACACCTTC
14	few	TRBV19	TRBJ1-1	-	CASSIAPTGTEAFF	TGTGCCAGTAGTATAGCCCCGACGGGAACTGAAGCTTTCTTT
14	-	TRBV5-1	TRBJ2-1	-	CASSLLSGTNEQFF	TGCGCCAGCAGCTTGCTCTCGGGGACCAATGAGCAGTTCTTC
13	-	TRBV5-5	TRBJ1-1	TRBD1	CASSLEGDRKAFF	TGTGCCAGCAGCCTGGAGGGGGACAGAAAAGCTTTCTTT
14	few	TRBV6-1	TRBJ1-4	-	CASRIQAWDEKLFF	TGTGCCAGCAGGATACAGGCGTGGGATGAAAAACTGTTTTTT
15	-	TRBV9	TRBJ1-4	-	CASNREGRNNEKLFF	TGTGCCAGCAACCGGGAGGGGCGCAATAATGAAAAACTGTTTTTT
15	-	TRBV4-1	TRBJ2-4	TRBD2	CASSQDWGGRNIQYF	TGCGCCAGCAGCCAAGATTGGGGGGGTAGGAACATTCAGTACTTC
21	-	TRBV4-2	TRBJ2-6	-	CASSQEQYVRGMSGGANVLTF	TGTGCCAGCAGCCAAGAACAGTACGTAAGGGGGATGAGCGGTGGGGCCAACGTCCTGACTTTC
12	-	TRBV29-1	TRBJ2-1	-	CSAEQGVDEQFF	TGCAGCGCCGAACAGGGCGTCGATGAGCAGTTCTTC
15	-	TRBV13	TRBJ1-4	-	CASSSRGEVGEKLFF	TGTGCCAGCAGCAGTAGAGGGGAGGTCGGGGAAAAACTGTTTTTT
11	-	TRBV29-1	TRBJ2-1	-	CSVVTYNEQFF	TGCAGCGTTGTGACCTACAATGAGCAGTTCTTC
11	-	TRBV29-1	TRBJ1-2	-	CSCGGSYGYTF	TGCAGCTGTGGGGGGAGTTATGGCTACACCTTC
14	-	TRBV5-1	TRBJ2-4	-	CASSLEAGRNIQYF	TGCGCCAGCAGCTTGGAGGCAGGACGAAACATTCAGTACTTC
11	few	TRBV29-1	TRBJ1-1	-	CSVWGGSEAFF	TGCAGCGTTTGGGGAGGCAGTGAAGCTTTCTTT
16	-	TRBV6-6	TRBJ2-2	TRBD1	CASSYTRTGGTGELFF	TGTGCCAGCAGTTACACACGGACAGGGGGCACCGGGGAGCTGTTTTTT
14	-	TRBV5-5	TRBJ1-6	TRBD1	CASSPQGGNSPLHF	TGTGCCAGCAGCCCCCAGGGGGGAAATTCACCCCTCCACTTT
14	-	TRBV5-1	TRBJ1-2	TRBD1	CASSRGTANYGYTF	TGCGCCAGCAGCCGCGGGACAGCTAACTATGGCTACACCTTC
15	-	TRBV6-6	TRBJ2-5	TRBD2	CASSDSGGYQETQYF	TGTGCCAGCAGCGATAGCGGGGGGTACCAAGAGACCCAGTACTTC
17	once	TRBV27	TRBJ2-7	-	CASSSLNRDPSSYEQYF	TGTGCCAGCAGTTCCCTGAATCGGGACCCCAGCTCCTACGAGCAGTACTTC
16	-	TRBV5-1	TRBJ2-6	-	CATSGLPGSGANVLTF	TGCGCCACCTCGGGACTTCCCGGCTCTGGGGCCAACGTCCTGACTTTC